This TCR beta chain was documented in a study of blood T cells in healthy people across ages. Study outcomes and limitations: Diversity estimates drawn from one million T cells were deemed underestimates. The study lacked donor CMV status, which possibly confounded expanded clonotype changes. A greater number of naive CD4+ cells and higher diversity distinguished long-lived donors from aged donors.

The second PCR ran roughly 7 to 12 cycles with a sample-barcoded 5' primer and J-beta primers. A template-switch adaptor containing 12 random nucleotides labeled each cDNA molecule. MiXCR was run by TCRdb on the 5' RACE reads, yielding one entry per CDR3 protein. The table includes fewer than 950,000 distinct CDR3 sequences, roughly 40% detected once. This CDR3 spans 15 amino acids. CDR1 is SGHRS, CDR2 YFSETQ, per germline. To note about this clonotype: Its antigen is currently unknown. This may come from a read error, since a much larger clone is one base off.

The V and J genes are TRBV5-1 and TRBJ2-1; D is unresolved. Near its end, the DNA agrees better with TRBJ2-7, so the J call may be wrong. Sample: blood. This receptor was identified in a man younger than 30 in good health. This CDR3 is CASSLGGLSYNEQYF. CDR3 sequence (DNA): TGCGCCAGCAGCTTGGGGGGTTTGTCCTACAATGAGCAGTACTTC.